Listed below are T cell receptor beta chains from one sample, sequenced in a study of blood T cell repertoires in COVID-19. Sequenced by immunoSEQ multiplex PCR; TCRdb stores in-frame clones only, minus some. The sample holds 150,000 to 200,000 clones, around 86% seen once. The sample consisted of peripheral blood. The receptors were sampled from a man in his forties with acute or convalescent COVID-19. CDR3s include the opening cysteine and the closing phenylalanine or tryptophan. Fields, in order: D gene, clone size, J gene, V gene, CDR3 DNA, CDR3 protein. The D gene is left open where the match is weak. Clone size, where shown, is once, few, many, or a class for clones that have expanded.

. . TRBJ1-2 TRBV5-1 TGCGCCAGCAGCTTGGATGTGGGGGGAAGGTATGGCTACACCTTC CASSLDVGGRYGYTF
TRBD1 . TRBJ2-7 TRBV27 TGTGCCAGCAGTTTATTGGGACAGCAACCTTACGAGCAGTACTTC CASSLLGQQPYEQYF
. few TRBJ1-1 TRBV10-1 TGCGCCAGCAGTGATCGGCGTCGGGGTAACACTGAAGCTTTCTTT CASSDRRRGNTEAFF
. . TRBJ1-4 TRBV28 TGTGCCAGCAGTTTTTATAAAGGGGGAGAAAAACTGTTTTTT CASSFYKGGEKLFF
. . TRBJ2-5 TRBV5-8 TGTGCCAGCAGCTTGGGCTCGGGAGAGACCCAGTACTTC CASSLGSGETQYF
. few TRBJ2-2 TRBV7-9 TGTGCCAGCAGCCCTCCGGGGGAGTTGACCGGGGAGCTGTTTTTT CASSPPGELTGELFF
. . TRBJ2-7 TRBV6-5 TGTGCCAGCAGCATCTCGCGCAGGGGCTCCTACGAGCAGTACTTC CASSISRRGSYEQYF
TRBD1 . TRBJ1-1 TRBV14 TGTGCCAGCAGCCCATCCAGGAACAGGGGGCATACTGAAGCTTTCTTT CASSPSRNRGHTEAFF
. once TRBJ1-5 TRBV24-1 TGTGCCACCAGTGATTTAAGGGAGAAAGGTCAGCCCCAGCATTTT CATSDLREKGQPQHF
TRBD2 . TRBJ2-4 TRBV28 TGTGCCAGCAGTTCCATCGAGGGACTACGAGCCAAAAACATTCAGTACTTC CASSSIEGLRAKNIQYF
TRBD1 . TRBJ1-2 TRBV28 TGTGCCAGCACCCCCGGGACAGTTAATGGCTACACCTTC CASTPGTVNGYTF
. . TRBJ1-5 TRBV6-1 TGTGCCAGCAGTGAAGAGGGGGGGGCGGGAAATCAGCCCCAGCATTTT CASSEEGGAGNQPQHF
TRBD2 . TRBJ2-3 TRBV19 TGTGCCAGTAGCGACGCGGGGGAAGCAGATACGCAGTATTTT CASSDAGEADTQYF
TRBD2 few TRBJ2-3 TRBV11-2 TGTGCCAGCAGCTTAGGGACTAGCGGGGGGGCCGTAGATACGCAGTATTTT CASSLGTSGGAVDTQYF
. . TRBJ1-2 TRBV18 TGTGCCAGCTCACCCGGGACAACGGGAGGCTACACCTTC CASSPGTTGGYTF
. . TRBJ2-6 TRBV4-3 TGCGCCAGCAGCCAAGATGCGCTAAGCTCTGGGGCCAACGTCCTGACTTTC CASSQDALSSGANVLTF
. . TRBJ2-2 TRBV19 TGTGCCAGTAGTTCCAACCTGGGGGCTGGTAACACCGGGGAGCTGTTTTTT CASSSNLGAGNTGELFF
. . TRBJ1-2 TRBV12-3/TRBV12-4 TGTGCCAGCAGCTTCGGGACTCACTACACCTTC CASSFGTHYTF
. . TRBJ2-1 TRBV25-1 TGTGCCAGCACCCAAGGACTTACCAATGAGCAGTTCTTC CASTQGLTNEQFF
. . TRBJ2-3 TRBV6-1 TGTGCCAGCAGTGAACTGGGGGCCTCCCATGATACGCAGTATTTT CASSELGASHDTQYF
TRBD1 once TRBJ2-3 TRBV24-1 TGTGCCACCAGTGATTCGCGGCAGGGGGCAGATACGCAGTATTTT CATSDSRQGADTQYF
. . TRBJ2-7 TRBV30 TGTGCCTGGAGTCCGCGTTCCTACGAGCAGTACTTC CAWSPRSYEQYF
. . TRBJ1-1 TRBV9 TGTGCCAGCAGCGTAGGACGAGGAGCTGAAGCTTTCTTT CASSVGRGAEAFF